The clone carrying this T cell receptor beta chain was counted many times. Its target is unknown. Germline loops: CDR1 MNHEY, CDR2 SVGEGT. The CDR3 sequence is 15 residues long. Trimming took 8 bases from V and 0 from J, leaving 11 bases between them. This sample was taken from a study of naive and memory T cell subsets. Blood and skin TCR RNA was reverse transcribed with alpha and beta constant primers. The SP2 primer and nested alpha and beta constant region primers amplified ligated cDNA in four rounds. TCRdb used MiXCR to reprocess the 5' RACE reads, holding one entry per CDR3 protein. The sample records just over 25,000 distinct CDR3 sequences, around 25% being singletons. Study conclusions and caveats: The RNA method is potentially sensitive to activation and differentiation changes.

Whole blood, roughly 2.4 ml, came from adult healthy volunteers. A UMI-containing oligonucleotide was joined by 3' ligation to the TCR cDNA template. The clonotype comes from a female donor in good health. This rearrangement joins TRBV6-2 or TRBV6-3 to TRBJ2-6, with no clear D. CDR3 DNA sequence: TGTGCCAGCGCCCTCTGGGGCTCTGGGGCCAACGTCCTGACTTTC. Its translation is CASALWGSGANVLTF.